One and the same sample provided the 18 T cell receptor beta chains below, sequenced in a study of brain T cells in children with intractable seizures. The repertoire was sequenced with immunoSEQ multiplex PCR; TCRdb's copy has only in-frame clones and lacks some. The sample holds over 95,000 clones, approximately 94% seen once. The starting material was peripheral blood, obtained at surgery. These receptors were collected from a boy younger than two with hemimegalencephaly and intractable seizures.

The chain joins TRBV7-6 to TRBJ2-7; 9 positions agree with TRBD1. From germline, CDR1 is SGHVS and CDR2 FNYEAQ. Trimming cost V 7 bases and J 1 base; bases outside gene matches: 8. The CDR3 covers 15 residues. As DNA, the CDR3 is TGTGCCAGCACCCAGGGGGGGACAGGGTCCTACGAGCAGTACTTC. It translates to CASTQGGTGSYEQYF. Full variable domain (rest looked up from reference TRBV7-6 and TRBJ2-7): GAGVSQSPRYKVTKRGQDVALRCDPISGHVSLYWYRQALGQGPEFLTYFNYEAQQDKSGLPNDRFSAERPEGSISTLTIQRTEQRDSAMYRCASTQGGTGSYEQYFGPGTRLTVT.

This clone was recorded once. CDR3 in amino acids: CATSRAGGSGYEQYF. The DNA for the CDR3 is TGTGCCACCAGCAGAGCGGGCGGGAGCGGGTACGAGCAGTACTTC. This chain joins TRBV15 and TRBJ2-7; 7 nucleotides align to TRBD2. Germline CDR1 LNHNV, CDR2 YYDKDF (reference sequence). Trimming took 1 base from V and 4 from J; bases not matched to a gene: 7. The CDR3 sequence is 15 residues long.

This chain links TRBV6-5 with TRBJ1-5, with 7 bases that match TRBD1. CDR3 size: 15 residues. The germline CDR1 and CDR2 sequences are MNHEY and SVGAGI. The junction had 5 bases not matched to a gene; V was cut back by 6 bases and J by 0 bases. The CDR3 DNA reads TGTGCCAGCAGGGGACAGCCATATAGCAATCAGCCCCAGCATTTT. Translated, it gives CASRGQPYSNQPQHF.

The genes are TRBV9 and TRBJ2-1; possible D gene TRBD1, 6 bases. Germline V gene sequence: CDR1 SGDLS, CDR2 YYNGEE. The CDR3 is 14 residues long. V was cut by 3 bases and J by 8 bases, with 15 bases left in between. CDR3 in amino acids: CASSGHRGGDEQFF. The CDR3 nucleotides read TGTGCCAGCAGCGGACACCGAGGGGGAGATGAGCAGTTCTTC.

This chain joins TRBV5-1 and TRBJ1-1; D remains ambiguous. This CDR3 contains 12 residues. Germline V gene data show CDR1 as SGHRS and CDR2 as YFSETQ. Between the trimmed V and J ends, which lost 5 bases and 11 bases, there was a span of 16 bases. The CDR3 coding sequence is TGCGCCAGCAGTCCCGTGGGAGGCTGGGCTTTCTTT. This gives the protein CASSPVGGWAFF.

The V call is TRBV11-2, the J call TRBJ2-1; 13 nucleotides align to TRBD2. The CDR3 is made up of 18 amino acids. The germline gives CDR1 SGHAT, CDR2 FQNNGV. V gave up 1 base and J gave up 8 bases; unmatched junction bases: 11. Here the CDR3 reads CASSLVLRTSGRKDEQFF. The CDR3 region has the DNA TGTGCCAGCAGCTTAGTACTAAGGACTAGCGGGAGAAAAGATGAGCAGTTCTTC.

The rearrangement uses TRBV5-1 and TRBJ2-5; TRBD2 aligns across 9 bases. Per germline, CDR1 SGHRS and CDR2 YFSETQ. The CDR3 is made up of 13 amino acids. V lost 5 bases, J lost 1 base, and 0 bases stayed unmatched. The CDR3 DNA is TGCGCCAGCAGGACTAGCGGCCAAGAGACCCAGTACTTC. Amino acid sequence: CASRTSGQETQYF.

This chain uses TRBV7-9 with TRBJ2-1; 10 nucleotides agree with TRBD1. This CDR3 is built from 14 residues. J lost 7 bases, V lost 5 bases, and 5 bases had no gene match. The germline V gene has CDR1 SEHNR and CDR2 FQNEAQ (reference sequence). DNA for the CDR3: TGTGCCAGCAGCCAACGACAGGGGGCGAATGAGCAGTTCTTC. Its translation: CASSQRQGANEQFF.

The V and J genes are TRBV7-6 and TRBJ2-3; no firm D call. CDR3 length equals 17 residues. The germline V gene has CDR1 SGHVS and CDR2 FNYEAQ. Trimming removed 5 bases at V and 1 base at J, with 19 bases between. CDR3 in DNA: TGTGCCAGCAGCCCTCGGCGGCAACAGTCTCGCACAGATACGCAGTATTTT. Protein product: CASSPRRQQSRTDTQYF.

The CDR3 spells CASRRQPPGPLKGDTQYF. Written as DNA, the CDR3 is TGTGCCAGCAGACGACAACCTCCGGGACCTCTAAAAGGAGATACGCAGTATTTT. The rearrangement links TRBV27 to TRBJ2-3; D is possibly TRBD1 or TRBD2 (5 bases each). From germline, CDR1 is MNHEY and CDR2 SMNVEV (reference sequence). This CDR3 region has 18 residues. Trimming took 6 bases from V and 5 from J, leaving 27 bases between them.

The chain links TRBV18 to TRBJ1-1, with D possibly being TRBD1 (5 bases). Germline loops: CDR1 KGHSH, CDR2 LQKENI. Trimming took 3 bases from V and 6 from J, leaving 17 bases between them. The CDR3 runs to 15 residues. This CDR3 reads CASSPRPGGDPEAFF. CDR3 DNA: TGTGCCAGCTCACCCCGTCCGGGGGGGGATCCTGAAGCTTTCTTT.

This chain uses TRBV5-1 with TRBJ1-2; perhaps TRBD1 as D (6 bases). CDR1 is SGHRS, CDR2 YFSETQ, per germline. Trimming removed 2 bases at V and 4 bases at J, with 15 bases between. The CDR3 totals 15 residues. The CDR3 coding sequence is TGCGCCAGCAGCTTTAATGGGGGCGTAGGCTATGGCTACACCTTC. Its protein product is CASSFNGGVGYGYTF.

CDR3 in DNA: TGTGCCAGCAGCTTGGCCGTGGGGACCCAGTACTTC. This gives the protein CASSLAVGTQYF. The V and J genes are TRBV5-6 and TRBJ2-5; D unresolved. This CDR3 is 12 amino acids long. Germline V gene lookup returns CDR1 SGHDT and CDR2 YYEEEE. V dropped 0 bases and J dropped 7 bases, with 7 bases sitting between them.

The chain has TRBV7-6 and TRBJ1-3, with D unclear. CDR1 SGHVS and CDR2 FNYEAQ come from the germline V gene. This CDR3 spans 15 amino acids. V lost 1 base to trimming and J lost 3 bases, with 10 bases between them. The CDR3 is CASSLVPENGNTIYF. The CDR3 coding sequence is TGTGCCAGCAGCTTAGTGCCGGAGAATGGAAACACCATATATTTT. Drawing the rest from reference TRBV7-6 and TRBJ1-3, the complete variable domain is GAGVSQSPRYKVTKRGQDVALRCDPISGHVSLYWYRQALGQGPEFLTYFNYEAQQDKSGLPNDRFSAERPEGSISTLTIQRTEQRDSAMYRCASSLVPENGNTIYFGEGSWLTVV.

The chain links TRBV2 to TRBJ1-3; 12 bases are a match to TRBD1. Looked up from germline, CDR1 is SNHLY and CDR2 is FYNNEI. J lost 8 bases, V lost 11 bases, and 10 bases had no gene match. The CDR3 has 14 residues. The CDR3: CAPREGQGADTIYF. CDR3 DNA: TGTGCCCCAAGGGAGGGACAGGGGGCGGACACCATATATTTT.

The rearrangement links TRBV11-2 to TRBJ1-1, with 8 positions matching TRBD1. There are 17 residues in the CDR3. J lost 3 bases, V lost 5 bases, and 14 bases had no gene match. The germline V gene has CDR1 SGHAT and CDR2 FQNNGV. The CDR3 is CASSLTQGDRMYTEAFF. For the CDR3, the DNA is TGTGCCAGCAGCCTAACTCAGGGGGACAGGATGTACACTGAAGCTTTCTTT. The full variable domain, in which reference TRBV11-2 and TRBJ1-1 provide the parts outside the CDR3, is EAGVAQSPRYKIIEKRQSVAFWCNPISGHATLYWYQQILGQGPKLLIQFQNNGVVDDSQLPKDRFSAERLKGVDSTLKIQPAKLEDSAVYLCASSLTQGDRMYTEAFFGQGTRLTVV.

This clone was picked up one time. The V gene is TRBV7-2, the J gene TRBJ2-2, with D unresolved. The germline V and J ends were trimmed by 0 bases and 4 bases, with 6 bases remaining between them. This CDR3 region has 14 residues. The V gene's germline CDR1 is SGHTA and CDR2 FQGNSA. The CDR3 DNA sequence: TGTGCCAGCAGCTTAGCGTGGGGCACCGGGGAGCTGTTTTTT. The encoded protein is CASSLAWGTGELFF.

The V gene is TRBV11-2, the J gene TRBJ2-7, with TRBD2 as a possible D gene (5 bases). CDR3 size: 13 residues. V shed 5 bases and J shed 1 base, with 9 bases lying between them. Germline lookup yields CDR1 SGHAT and CDR2 FQNNGV. CDR3 sequence: CASSRSGSYEQYF. CDR3 nucleotide sequence: TGTGCCAGCAGCCGAAGCGGATCCTACGAGCAGTACTTC. Looking up the rest from reference TRBV11-2 and TRBJ2-7 gives the full variable domain: EAGVAQSPRYKIIEKRQSVAFWCNPISGHATLYWYQQILGQGPKLLIQFQNNGVVDDSQLPKDRFSAERLKGVDSTLKIQPAKLEDSAVYLCASSRSGSYEQYFGPGTRLTVT.